This TCR beta chain is drawn from a study of cytomegalovirus exposure and HLA in healthy donors. CDR3 size: 15 residues. Germline loops: CDR1 SGHTA, CDR2 FQGNSA. V was trimmed by 2 bases and J by 0 bases, leaving 10 bases between them. 60 Vbeta and 13 Jbeta primers were used in PCR. TCRdb keeps only in-frame clones here, not all; method: immunoSEQ multiplex PCR. The repertoire holds some 120,000 clones, around 72% seen once, with approximately 9.6% in the top ten. The sample was PBMCs. This TCR was recovered from a woman in her forties or fifties in good health and CMV-seropositive. The chain employs TRBV7-2 and TRBJ1-1; D unresolved. CDR3: CASSLSRVVNTEAFF. DNA of the CDR3: TGTGCCAGCAGCTTATCGAGGGTGGTGAACACTGAAGCTTTCTTT.